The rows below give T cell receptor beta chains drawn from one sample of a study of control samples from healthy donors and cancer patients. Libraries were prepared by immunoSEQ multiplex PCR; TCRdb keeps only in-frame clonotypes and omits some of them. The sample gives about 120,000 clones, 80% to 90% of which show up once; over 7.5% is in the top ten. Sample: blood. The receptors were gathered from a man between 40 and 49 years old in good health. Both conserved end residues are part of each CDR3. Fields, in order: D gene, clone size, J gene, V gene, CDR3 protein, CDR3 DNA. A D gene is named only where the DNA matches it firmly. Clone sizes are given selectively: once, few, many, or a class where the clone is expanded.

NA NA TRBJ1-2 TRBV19 CASSIKQLRGGYTF TGTGCCAGTAGTATAAAACAGCTCAGGGGTGGCTACACCTTC
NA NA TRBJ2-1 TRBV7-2 CASSLGPSTYNEQFF TGTGCCAGCAGCTTAGGGCCAAGCACCTACAATGAGCAGTTCTTC
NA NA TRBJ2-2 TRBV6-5 CASRTPGGDRELFF TGTGCCAGCAGAACCCCGGGGGGCGACCGGGAGCTGTTTTTT
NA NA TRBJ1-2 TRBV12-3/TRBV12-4 CASSSTANYGYTF TGTGCCAGCAGTTCGACAGCTAACTATGGCTACACCTTC
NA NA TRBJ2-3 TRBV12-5 CASGLTADGTPSTDTQYF TGTGCTAGTGGTTTAACAGCCGACGGGACCCCTAGCACAGATACGCAGTATTTT
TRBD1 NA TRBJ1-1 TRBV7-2 CASSLNRGMNTEAFF TGTGCCAGCAGCCTAAACAGGGGCATGAACACTGAAGCTTTCTTT
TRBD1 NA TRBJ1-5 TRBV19 CASSITGGVKQPQHF TGTGCCAGTAGTATTACAGGGGGGGTTAAACAGCCCCAGCATTTT
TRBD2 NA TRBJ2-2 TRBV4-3 CASSQGTGGADGELFF TGCGCCAGCAGCCAAGGTACCGGGGGGGCCGACGGGGAGCTGTTTTTT
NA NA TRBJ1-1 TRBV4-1 CASRGVTVNTEAFF TGCGCCAGTCGTGGGGTGACAGTGAACACTGAAGCTTTCTTT
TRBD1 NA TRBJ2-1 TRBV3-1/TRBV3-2 CASSSGTGGGEQFF TGTGCCAGCAGCAGCGGGACAGGGGGAGGTGAGCAGTTCTTC
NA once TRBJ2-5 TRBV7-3 CASSLQPGVLGPQYF TGTGCCAGCAGCCTACAGCCCGGGGTCCTAGGGCCCCAGTACTTC
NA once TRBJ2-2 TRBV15 CATSRDSTANTGELFF TGTGCCACCAGCAGAGATAGTACAGCGAACACCGGGGAGCTGTTTTTT
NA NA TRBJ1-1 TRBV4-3 CASSQDPGLTTEAFF TGCGCCAGCAGCCAAGATCCGGGGTTGACCACTGAAGCTTTCTTT
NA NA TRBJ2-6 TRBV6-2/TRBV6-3 CASSYSRFFSPGANVLTF TGTGCCAGCAGTTACTCGCGGTTCTTCTCCCCTGGGGCCAACGTCCTGACTTTC
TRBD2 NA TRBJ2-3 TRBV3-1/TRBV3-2 CASSQVGSGVPCTDTQYF TGTGCCAGCAGCCAAGTTGGTAGCGGGGTGCCGTGTACAGATACGCAGTATTTT
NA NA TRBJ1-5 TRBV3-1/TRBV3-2 CASGALHSNQPQHF TGTGCCAGCGGGGCACTTCATAGCAATCAGCCCCAGCATTTT
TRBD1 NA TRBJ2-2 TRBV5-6 CASSLGPGGMRELFF TGTGCCAGCAGCTTGGGTCCAGGGGGCATGAGGGAGCTGTTTTTT
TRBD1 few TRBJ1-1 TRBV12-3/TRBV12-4 CASSQGALPEAFF TGTGCCAGCAGTCAGGGGGCGCTTCCTGAAGCTTTCTTT
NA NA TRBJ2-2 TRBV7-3 CASSEQVLAGELFF TGTGCCAGCAGTGAACAGGTTTTGGCCGGGGAGCTGTTTTTT
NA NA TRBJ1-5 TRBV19 CASSIGWTDSNQPQHF TGTGCCAGTAGTATTGGCTGGACGGATAGCAATCAGCCCCAGCATTTT
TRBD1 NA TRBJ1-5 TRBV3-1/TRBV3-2 CASGGQANQPQHF TGTGCCAGCGGCGGACAGGCAAATCAGCCCCAGCATTTT
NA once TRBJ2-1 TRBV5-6 CASSLVYSSYNEQFF TGTGCCAGCAGCTTAGTATACAGTTCCTACAATGAGCAGTTCTTC
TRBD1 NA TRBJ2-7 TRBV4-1 CASSQVVQGGYEQYF TGCGCCAGCAGCCAAGTCGTACAGGGGGGCTACGAGCAGTACTTC
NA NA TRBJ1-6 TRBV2 CASSGQDMGSYNSPLHF TGTGCCAGCAGTGGCCAGGACATGGGCTCCTATAATTCACCCCTCCACTTT
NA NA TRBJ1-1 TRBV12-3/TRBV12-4 CASREGGPGHAFF TGTGCCAGCAGAGAAGGGGGGCCCGGGCATGCTTTCTTT
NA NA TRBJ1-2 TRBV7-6 CASSLALNYGYTF TGTGCCAGCAGCTTAGCCCTTAACTATGGCTACACCTTC
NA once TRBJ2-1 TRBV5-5 CASSLGDWEEQFF TGTGCCAGCAGCTTGGGTGATTGGGAGGAGCAGTTCTTC
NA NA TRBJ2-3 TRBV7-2 CASSSITDTQYF TGTGCCAGCAGCTCCATTACAGATACGCAGTATTTT
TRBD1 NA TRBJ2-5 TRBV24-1 CATSDPSRQGPLQQETQYF TGTGCCACCAGTGATCCCTCGAGACAGGGGCCCCTCCAACAAGAGACCCAGTACTTC
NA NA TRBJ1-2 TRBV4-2 CASSQDGGGYTF TGTGCCAGCAGCCAAGATGGAGGCGGCTACACCTTC
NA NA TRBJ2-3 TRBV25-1 CASSNTVTDTQYF TGTGCCAGCAGTAACACGGTCACAGATACGCAGTATTTT